This record looks at one T cell receptor beta chain sequence and its context. Its target is unknown. This CDR3 has 14 residues. V lost 6 bases and J lost 2; bases outside the gene matches: 6. Germline loops: CDR1 MNHEY, CDR2 SVGAGI. This entry belongs to a study of T cell responses to AZD1222 COVID-19 vaccine. Regarding the study as a whole: It was only a handful of AZD1222 recipients who were seropositive at baseline. Regions 160-218 and 743-854 held dominance among vaccine-associated CD4 TCRs, which spanned spike.

Sequencing used immunoSEQ multiplex PCR; TCRdb keeps in-frame clones, though not all of them. The sample lists 160,000 or so clones, less than 90% occurring once. The sequence derives from an adult who had recovered from COVID-19. The sample was peripheral blood, taken after recovery from COVID-19. The rearrangement uses TRBV6-5 and TRBJ1-1; 7 nucleotides line up with TRBD1. As DNA, the CDR3 is TGTGCCAGCAGCATACAGGGGAGAAACACTGAAGCTTTCTTT. Protein: CASSIQGRNTEAFF.